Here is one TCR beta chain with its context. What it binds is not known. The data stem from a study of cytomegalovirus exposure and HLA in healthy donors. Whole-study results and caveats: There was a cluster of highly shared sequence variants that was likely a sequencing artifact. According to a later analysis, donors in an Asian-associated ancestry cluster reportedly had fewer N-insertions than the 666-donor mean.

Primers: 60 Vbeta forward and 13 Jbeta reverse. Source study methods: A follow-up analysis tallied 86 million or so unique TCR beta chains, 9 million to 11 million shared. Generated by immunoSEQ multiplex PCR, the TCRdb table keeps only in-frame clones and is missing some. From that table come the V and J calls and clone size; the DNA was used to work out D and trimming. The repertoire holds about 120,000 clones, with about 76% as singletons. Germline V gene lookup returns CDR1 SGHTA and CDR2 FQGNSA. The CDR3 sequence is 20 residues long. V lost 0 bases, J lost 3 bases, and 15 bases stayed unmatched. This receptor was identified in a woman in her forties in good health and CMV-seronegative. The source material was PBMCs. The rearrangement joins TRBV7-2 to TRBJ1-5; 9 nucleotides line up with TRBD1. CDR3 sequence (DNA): TGTGCCAGCAGCTTAGCATTTTACGGGGACAGGGAGGTACACAATCAGCCCCAGCATTTT. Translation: CASSLAFYGDREVHNQPQHF.